The 26 T cell receptor beta chains below were found in one sample sequenced in a study of T cell repertoires in cytomegalovirus infection (dated by TCRdb to between 2018 and 2021). Data came from an Illumina HiSeq 1500. TCRdb reran the public reads through fastp at Q25 and MiXCR, keeping productive beta chains. Each entry is one CDR3 protein sequence, shown with its most common DNA and genes. Within this sample are a few hundred thousand distinct CDR3 sequences, with less than 20% of them counted one time only. The ten biggest clones cover 8.5% to 10% of the sample. The sequencing input was PBMCs. The receptors originated from a human donor in good health (CMV status not recorded). Some clones in this sample may be carry-over from other donors' samples.

This clonotype was seen repeatedly, ten times or more. The genes are TRBV7-8 and TRBJ2-1, with unresolved D. The germline V and J ends were trimmed by 5 bases and 4 bases, with 3 bases remaining between them. Germline CDR1 SGHVS, CDR2 FQNEAQ. The CDR3 length is 11 residues. The CDR3 spells CASSPYNEQFF. The CDR3, as DNA: TGTGCCAGCAGCCCTTACAATGAGCAGTTCTTC.

This clonotype was detected only a few times. The chain couples TRBV29-1 to TRBJ2-2, with a tentative D call TRBD1 (5 bases). The CDR3 spans 15 residues. Germline CDR1 is SQVTM and CDR2 is ANQGSEA. V shed 5 bases and J shed 2 bases, with 15 bases lying between them. The CDR3 spells CSVRFQGFNTGELFF. CDR3 nucleotides: TGCAGCGTTCGGTTCCAGGGCTTTAACACCGGGGAGCTGTTTTTT.

This clonotype was found once. The rearrangement joins TRBV20-1 to TRBJ2-1, with D uncertain. The CDR3 has 12 residues. Germline CDR1 is DFQATT and CDR2 is SNEGSKA (reference sequence). V dropped 0 bases and J dropped 5 bases, with 5 bases sitting between them. CDR3 bases: TGCAGTGCTAGAGATCTGAACAATGAGCAGTTCTTC. Amino acid sequence: CSARDLNNEQFF.

At least ten counts were recorded for this clonotype. The J gene is TRBJ1-6, the V gene TRBV10-3; D not resolved. Germline-derived CDR1 and CDR2 are ENHRY and SYGVKD. The V gene lost 1 base and the J gene lost 5 bases, with 15 bases spanning the gap. This CDR3 is built from 17 residues. The CDR3 region is CAISEWWGSQDNSPLHF. The CDR3 DNA follows: TGTGCCATCAGTGAGTGGTGGGGAAGCCAGGATAATTCACCCCTCCACTTT.

The J gene is TRBJ1-2, the V gene TRBV5-4; D might be TRBD1 (6 bases). The CDR3 is 13 residues long. CDR1 and CDR2 (germline): SGHNT, YYREEE (reference sequence). Trimming took off 0 bases at V and 8 bases at J, with 11 bases between the two ends. The CDR3 region is CASSLGGRDGYTF. Written as DNA, the CDR3 is TGTGCCAGCAGCTTGGGGGGGCGCGACGGCTACACCTTC.

This clonotype was seen a handful of times. The J gene is TRBJ2-7, the V gene TRBV20-1; 10 nucleotides agree with TRBD1. CDR3 length: 14 amino acids. The J segment lost 3 bases and the V segment lost 5 bases, leaving 7 bases of the junction unmatched. Germline values: CDR1 DFQATT, CDR2 SNEGSKA (reference sequence). The CDR3: CSAPRQGANYEQYF. The CDR3 DNA is TGCAGTGCTCCAAGACAGGGGGCTAACTACGAGCAGTACTTC.

This clonotype was counted ten times or more. This chain joins TRBV5-4 and TRBJ1-6; D remains unclear. CDR3 length equals 15 residues. The ends were cut back, 4 bases at V and 7 bases at J, with 15 bases in the middle. Per the germline V gene, CDR1 is SGHNT and CDR2 is YYREEE (reference sequence). For the CDR3, the DNA is TGTGCCAGCAGCACCGGACCCGGAGGGAATTCACCCCTCCACTTT. This gives the protein CASSTGPGGNSPLHF.

The rearrangement joins TRBV4-3 to TRBJ2-7; 9 bases are a match to TRBD1. Germline CDR1 reads LGHNA; CDR2 reads YSLEER. The CDR3 loop spans 15 amino acids. V shed 3 bases and J 3 bases; nucleotides not matched to a gene: 6. The CDR3 coding sequence is TGCGCCAGCAGCCATACCAACAGGGGGCACTACGAGCAGTACTTC. Protein sequence: CASSHTNRGHYEQYF.

In its sample, this clonotype was seen many times. The chain has TRBV28 and TRBJ2-7, with 7 bases that match TRBD1. V shed 4 bases and J 1 base; nucleotides not matched to a gene: 1. In germline, CDR1 is MDHEN, CDR2 SYDVKM. This CDR3 contains 13 residues. CDR3 region: CASSWGQSYEQYF. The CDR3 nucleotides are TGTGCCAGCAGTTGGGGACAGTCCTACGAGCAGTACTTC.

The chain employs TRBV4-3 and TRBJ2-2, with D unresolved. CDR1 is LGHNA and CDR2 is YSLEER in the germline V gene. This CDR3 region has 13 residues. Trimming pared 2 bases from V and 8 bases from J, leaving 9 bases between. CDR3 sequence (DNA): TGCGCCAGCAGCCAATACGGGCGGGGGGAGCTGTTTTTT. It yields the protein CASSQYGRGELFF.

This clonotype has at least ten counts. The chain has TRBV7-2 and TRBJ2-7; a possible D gene is TRBD2 (6 bases). CDR3 length: 15 amino acids. The germline V gene encodes CDR1 SGHTA and CDR2 FQGNSA. Deletions cut 2 bases from V and 2 bases from J, with 13 bases between. DNA of the CDR3: TGTGCCAGCAGCTTATCTTCTAGCGACCCCTACGAGCAGTACTTC. This translates into CASSLSSSDPYEQYF.

V usage is TRBV6-6 and J usage is TRBJ2-5; 8 bases map to TRBD2. The V gene's germline CDR1 is MNHNY and CDR2 SVGAGI (reference sequence). This CDR3 is built from 16 residues. After removal of 6 bases from V and 1 base from J, the junction contained 10 bases not matched to a gene. The chain's CDR3 is CASSRRAGGAQETQYF. For the CDR3, the DNA is TGTGCCAGCAGCCGCCGGGCCGGGGGGGCCCAAGAGACCCAGTACTTC.

This clonotype was seen at least ten times. The chain has TRBV10-3 and TRBJ2-2; 7 positions match TRBD1. This CDR3 contains 13 residues. J was trimmed by 0 bases and V by 10 bases; bases with no gene match: 2. The V gene's germline CDR1 is ENHRY and CDR2 SYGVKD. DNA of the CDR3: TGTGCCACTGGGACAGCGAACACCGGGGAGCTGTTTTTT. Translated: CATGTANTGELFF.

This clonotype was recorded a few times. The chain recombines TRBV6-2 or TRBV6-3 with TRBJ2-5; D uncertain. Germline loops: CDR1 MNHEY, CDR2 SVGEGT. The germline V and J ends were trimmed by 8 bases and 4 bases, with 14 bases remaining between them. The CDR3 is 13 amino acids. CDR3 sequence: CASEALLRETQYF. The CDR3 DNA sequence: TGTGCCAGCGAAGCGCTCCTACGAGAGACCCAGTACTTC.

The chain combines TRBV5-4 with TRBJ1-1; D is perhaps TRBD1 (5 bases). The CDR3 spans 16 residues. V was trimmed by 1 base and J by 10 bases, leaving 23 bases between them. CDR1 SGHNT and CDR2 YYREEE come from the germline V gene (reference sequence). The CDR3: CASSLTGVTDRAAAFF. In nucleotides, the CDR3 is TGTGCCAGCAGCTTGACCGGCGTGACAGATAGGGCTGCAGCTTTCTTT.

J is TRBJ1-1 and V is TRBV3-1; no reliable D call. Trimming removed 7 bases at V and 5 bases at J, with 14 bases between. Germline loops: CDR1 LGHDT, CDR2 YNNKEL (reference sequence). The CDR3 totals 13 residues. Here the CDR3 reads CASKKTWWTEAFF. Here the CDR3 DNA reads TGTGCCAGCAAAAAAACCTGGTGGACTGAAGCTTTCTTT.

This clonotype was seen at least ten times. The genes are TRBV4-1 and TRBJ2-1; 12 bases map to TRBD2. The CDR3 contains 17 residues. Germline loops: CDR1 MGHRA, CDR2 YSYEKL. Trimming at V came to 5 bases and at J to 4 bases, leaving 9 bases not matched to a gene. The DNA of the CDR3 is TGCGCCAGCAGCTTTCCCCCTCTAGCGGGAGGGTACAATGAGCAGTTCTTC. It is translated as CASSFPPLAGGYNEQFF.

The rearrangement uses TRBV29-1 and TRBJ1-1; D remains unclear. Trimming took 6 bases from V and 11 from J, leaving 13 bases between them. The V gene's germline CDR1 is SQVTM and CDR2 ANQGSEA. This CDR3 spans 10 amino acids. CDR3 region: CSVDNGLAFF. CDR3 coding DNA: TGCAGCGTAGACAATGGTTTGGCTTTCTTT. The whole variable domain, filled in from reference TRBV29-1 and TRBJ1-1, reads SAVISQKPSRDICQRGTSLTIQCQVDSQVTMMFWYRQQPGQSLTLIATANQGSEATYESGFVIDKFPISRPNLTFSTLTVSNMSPEDSSIYLCSVDNGLAFFGQGTRLTVV.

Comment on this clonotype: Given a much more abundant clone one base away, this may be a read error. The CDR3 protein is CDSSLRQITEAFF. The CDR3 nucleotides read TGTGACAGCAGCTTACGACAGATCACTGAAGCTTTCTTT. This sequence joins TRBV7-2 and TRBJ1-1, with D possibly matching TRBD1 (5 bases). This CDR3 spans 13 amino acids. The germline gives CDR1 SGHTA, CDR2 FQGNSA.

This clonotype has ten or more counts. The rearrangement uses TRBV7-8 and TRBJ2-3; D possibly corresponds to TRBD2 (7 bases). V was cut by 8 bases and J by 0 bases, with 15 bases left in between. The CDR3 extends over 15 amino acids. Germline values: CDR1 SGHVS, CDR2 FQNEAQ. For the CDR3, the DNA is TGTGCCAGCTACCCACGGGGGGCGAGCACAGATACGCAGTATTTT. Protein product: CASYPRGASTDTQYF.

The chain carries TRBV20-1 and TRBJ2-1; D is undetermined. This CDR3 has 14 amino acids. Germline CDR1 and CDR2: DFQATT and SNEGSKA (reference sequence). V lost 3 bases to trimming and J lost 0 bases, with 9 bases between them. The CDR3 is CSASPLSSYNEQFF. CDR3 nucleotide sequence: TGCAGTGCTAGTCCTTTAAGCTCCTACAATGAGCAGTTCTTC.

At least ten counts were recorded for this clonotype. This chain uses TRBV7-2 with TRBJ2-1; TRBD2 matches at 10 bases. The CDR3 sequence is 15 residues long. V dropped 1 base and J dropped 6; count of bases not matched to a gene: 3. Germline values: CDR1 SGHTA, CDR2 FQGNSA. In DNA form, the CDR3 reads TGTGCCAGCAGCTTAGACCTAGCGGGGGCCAATGAGCAGTTCTTC. This gives the protein CASSLDLAGANEQFF.

This clonotype came up a few times. J is TRBJ2-7 and V is TRBV20-1, with unresolved D. CDR1 is DFQATT and CDR2 is SNEGSKA in the germline V gene (reference sequence). V was cut by 0 bases and J by 2 bases, with 8 bases left in between. The CDR3 consists of 13 residues. CDR3 in DNA: TGCAGTGCTAGAGAAGTCATCGCCTACGAGCAGTACTTC. It translates to CSAREVIAYEQYF.

In DNA form, the CDR3 reads TGTGCCAGCAGAGGTCCCTTCGGAGAGCAGTACTTC. Translation: CASRGPFGEQYF. The rearrangement links TRBV2 to TRBJ2-7; D uncertain. V was pared by 6 bases and J by 7 bases, with 13 bases between. CDR1 is SNHLY, CDR2 FYNNEI, per germline. CDR3 length: 12 amino acids.

This clonotype was seen a few times. V is TRBV6-2 or TRBV6-3 and J is TRBJ2-2; unclear D gene. The V gene lost 2 bases and the J gene lost 8 bases, with 12 bases spanning the gap. The CDR3 is made up of 14 amino acids. Germline V gives CDR1 MNHEY, CDR2 SVGEGT. The CDR3 DNA follows: TGTGCCAGCAGTTACACCCGACCGGTGGGGGAGCTGTTTTTT. Translation: CASSYTRPVGELFF.

This clonotype has just a few counts. The gene calls are TRBV20-1 and TRBJ2-3, with 7 bases fitting TRBD2. Germline V gene data show CDR1 as DFQATT and CDR2 as SNEGSKA (reference sequence). J lost 3 bases, V lost 2 bases, and 5 bases had no gene match. The CDR3 spans 14 residues. CDR3 nucleotide sequence: TGCAGTGCTAGAAGAGGAGCGGGAACAGATACGCAGTATTTT. Amino acids: CSARRGAGTDTQYF.